The 9 T cell receptor beta chains presented below share a single source sample, sequenced in a study of shared clonotypes between healthy human individuals. Naive-designated CD8 cells lacked CD45RO, were positively enriched for CCR7, and omitted terminally differentiated effector memory CD45RA+ cells. Measured with immunoSEQ multiplex PCR; TCRdb has only the in-frame clones, and not every one. The sample comprises about 2 million clones, roughly 94% of which are singletons, and 0.9% to 1.5% rests with the top ten. The source material was naive CD8+ T cells sorted from blood. These receptors were obtained from a man between 18 and 29 years old in good health.

As concerns this clone: Different DNA sequences within this sample yield the same CDR3. The chain joins TRBV14 to TRBJ1-2, with D perhaps matching TRBD1 (6 bases). The CDR3 contains 13 residues. The V end lost 0 bases, the J end lost 8 bases, and 10 bases lay between the germline ends. Germline CDR1 reads SGHDN; CDR2 reads FVKESK. CDR3 loop: CASSQEGGYGYTF. The CDR3 DNA is TGTGCCAGCAGCCAAGAAGGGGGGTACGGCTACACCTTC.

The chain recombines TRBV25-1 with TRBJ2-7; a weak D match, TRBD1 (5 bases). Germline V gene data show CDR1 as MGHDK and CDR2 as SYGVNS. Trimming cost V 7 bases and J 1 base, with 14 bases left between them. This CDR3 is built from 14 residues. The CDR3 DNA is TGTGCCAGCACGAAGACAGACCATTCCTACGAGCAGTACTTC. This gives the protein CASTKTDHSYEQYF.

The gene calls are TRBV5-6 and TRBJ1-6; 7 bases are a match to TRBD1. Per the germline V gene, CDR1 is SGHDT and CDR2 is YYEEEE. V lost 0 bases to trimming and J lost 3 bases; unmatched junction nucleotides: 6. This CDR3 has 17 amino acids. CDR3 sequence (DNA): TGTGCCAGCAGCTTGGAGACAGGGTTTGACTATAATTCACCCCTCCACTTT. It yields the protein CASSLETGFDYNSPLHF.

The J gene is TRBJ1-4, the V gene TRBV5-4, with TRBD1 as a possible D gene (6 bases). CDR1 SGHNT and CDR2 YYREEE come from the germline V gene (reference sequence). The CDR3 sequence is 13 residues long. V was pared by 1 base and J by 5 bases, with 6 bases between. The CDR3 bases are TGTGCCAGCAGCTTGACAGGGAATGAAAAACTGTTTTTT. It encodes CASSLTGNEKLFF.

The J gene is TRBJ2-7, the V gene TRBV28; D is perhaps TRBD1 (6 bases). CDR1 and CDR2 (germline): MDHEN, SYDVKM. The CDR3 is 13 residues long. The germline V and J ends were trimmed by 6 bases and 5 bases, with 14 bases remaining between them. Written as DNA, the CDR3 is TGTGCCAGCAGGCCCACAGGGTACGACGAGCAGTACTTC. It specifies CASRPTGYDEQYF.

This chain links TRBV14 with TRBJ1-2, with D maybe TRBD1 (5 bases). Germline assignment: CDR1 SGHDN and CDR2 FVKESK. V shed 3 bases and J shed 2 bases, with 10 bases lying between them. The length of the CDR3 is 14 residues. The CDR3 loop is CASSHLTVNYGYTF. DNA of the CDR3: TGTGCCAGCAGCCATCTGACAGTGAACTATGGCTACACCTTC.

This clone appeared a few times. The V and J genes are TRBV11-2 and TRBJ1-1; D remains unclear. From germline, CDR1 is SGHAT and CDR2 FQNNGV. V lost 3 bases and J lost 5, with 7 bases in between. This CDR3 has 12 amino acids. The CDR3 coding sequence is TGTGCCAGCAGCTTTCTACCTACTGAAGCTTTCTTT. The encoded protein is CASSFLPTEAFF.

This chain links TRBV21-1 with TRBJ1-2. TRBV21-1 is an annotated pseudogene. This CDR3 has 15 amino acids. Written as DNA, the CDR3 is TGTGCCAGCAGCAAATGGTTGGGCGGAAACTATGGCTACACCTTC. Its translation: CASSKWLGGNYGYTF.

The chain joins TRBV28 to TRBJ2-7; D might be TRBD1 (5 bases). CDR1 and CDR2 from the germline V gene are MDHEN and SYDVKM. The CDR3 is 15 residues long. V was shortened by 3 bases and J by 1 base, with 13 bases between the two germline ends. The CDR3 DNA follows: TGTGCCAGCAGTTTGACAGTGACCTTTTCCTACGAGCAGTACTTC. This sequence encodes CASSLTVTFSYEQYF.